The T cell receptor beta chain described here comes from a study of T cell repertoires in ileal Crohn's disease. About this clone: What it binds is unknown.

Each sample's TCRB immunosequencing used five hundred nanograms of biopsy DNA. This table comes from immunoSEQ multiplex PCR, and its TCRdb copy is limited to in-frame clones, with some not included. The sample has under 20,000 clones, over 65% seen once; the top ten hold about a tenth. General study points: Endoscopic recurrence occurred in every patient whose clonality exceeded 26.8%. High-frequency clones were more common in sorted CD8 than CD4 cells.

Input material: ileal tissue. This receptor was taken from an adult with Crohn's disease.

This CDR3 reads CASSLQGATQPQHF. The CDR3 region has the DNA TGTGCCAGTAGTTTACAGGGGGCGACTCAGCCCCAGCATTTT. The chain employs TRBV19 and TRBJ1-5, with TRBD1 matching over 9 bases. The CDR3 sequence is 14 residues long. V was clipped by 5 bases and J by 6 bases; unmatched bases: 5. Germline-derived CDR1 and CDR2 are LNHDA and SQIVND (reference sequence).